This T cell receptor beta chain was documented in a study of blood T cell repertoires in COVID-19. About the study: Whether acute or convalescent, the COVID-19 samples came from the United States, Italy and Spain. PBMCs, B-cell-depleted T cells, or T cells were the source of the cDNA or gDNA that made up the material.

This clone was recorded only once. Authors' data handling: For nucleated cells, counts were estimated from reference gene primer amplification. The protocol was immunoSEQ multiplex PCR, while the TCRdb copy is restricted to in-frame clones and leaves out a portion. V, J and clone size reflect that table, while D and trimming were determined from the DNA. This sample has around 180,000 clones; more than 70% occur once, and the top ten carry 2% to 3%. CDR1 and CDR2 from the germline V gene are MNHEY and SVGAGI. The CDR3 is 16 amino acids. The V gene lost 0 bases and the J gene lost 3 bases, with 14 bases spanning the gap.

The sample taken for sequencing was peripheral blood. This sequence originates from a man aged 40-50 years with active or convalescent COVID-19. This chain links TRBV6-5 with TRBJ1-2; D gene ambiguous. This CDR3 is CASSYSGQAPDYGYTF. The CDR3 DNA follows: TGTGCCAGCAGTTACTCAGGTCAGGCGCCGGACTATGGCTACACCTTC.